The 15 T cell receptor beta chains below were found in one sample sequenced in a study of T-cell memory formation after mild COVID-19. TCRdb re-derived calls from the 5' RACE reads in MiXCR, one entry per CDR3 protein. The sample has about 130,000 distinct CDR3 sequences; approximately 15% are singletons. Sequenced: PBMCs or a T cell subset sorted from them (not recorded which). The receptors shown here come from a man younger than 35 who had mild COVID-19 (a few samples of this study predate the infection). Cell type and time point are not known.

This clonotype was seen a handful of times. This chain joins TRBV6-7 and TRBJ2-4, with D perhaps given as TRBD1 or TRBD2 (5 bases each). TRBV6-7 is assigned to the ORF class and has an uncertain function. The V and J ends lost 5 bases and 5 bases respectively, with 10 bases between them. The CDR3 is 13 residues long. The CDR3, as DNA: TGTGCCAGCAGTGAGGGGTGGGAAAACATTCAGTACTTC. Translated, it gives CASSEGWENIQYF.

This chain uses TRBV4-1 with TRBJ2-5, with D perhaps given as TRBD1 or TRBD2 (6 bases each). CDR3 length: 13 amino acids. Trimming took off 0 bases at V and 13 bases at J, with 15 bases between the two ends. Looked up from germline, CDR1 is MGHRA and CDR2 is YSYEKL. The CDR3 protein is CASSQDGRGTRYF. CDR3 coding DNA: TGCGCCAGCAGCCAAGATGGCCGGGGGACACGGTACTTC.

Ten or more counts support this clonotype. The genes are TRBV4-3 and TRBJ1-1; 9 bases line up with TRBD1. This CDR3 contains 17 residues. Per germline, CDR1 LGHNA and CDR2 YSLEER. J was trimmed by 1 base and V by 1 base; bases with no gene match: 7. This CDR3 is CASSQVGTGRRNTEAFF. CDR3 in DNA: TGCGCCAGCAGCCAAGTGGGGACAGGGCGGAGGAACACTGAAGCTTTCTTT.

This rearrangement joins TRBV6-2 or TRBV6-3 to TRBJ2-7, with D possibly matching TRBD2 (5 bases). V was trimmed by 0 bases and J by 3 bases, leaving 18 bases between them. This CDR3 is 17 amino acids long. The germline V gene has CDR1 MNHEY and CDR2 SVGEGT. The CDR3: CASSYSVYGVAGYEQYV. Written as DNA, the CDR3 is TGTGCCAGCAGTTACTCGGTGTACGGTGTCGCGGGCTACGAGCAGTACGTC.

This rearrangement joins TRBV7-3 to TRBJ2-2; 12 bases align to TRBD2. The V and J ends lost 4 bases and 0 bases, in that order; junction bases with no gene match: 3. CDR3 length equals 17 residues. CDR1 and CDR2 (germline): SGHTA, FQGTGA. This chain's CDR3 is CASSSRLAGANTGELFF. The CDR3 DNA reads as TGTGCCAGCAGCTCCAGACTAGCGGGGGCGAACACCGGGGAGCTGTTTTTT.

The J gene is TRBJ2-7, the V gene TRBV29-1, with D possibly matching TRBD1 (6 bases). The germline V gene encodes CDR1 SQVTM and CDR2 ANQGSEA. V was pared by 6 bases and J by 6 bases, with 21 bases between. The CDR3 sequence is 14 residues long. The CDR3 nucleotides are TGCAGCGTCCTTTGCAGCAAAGCCAGGGGCGAGCAGTACGTC. Translating it yields CSVLCSKARGEQYV.

The J gene is TRBJ2-7, the V gene TRBV4-3; 11 bases map to TRBD2. This CDR3 region has 16 residues. After removal of 0 bases from V and 3 bases from J, the junction contained 4 bases not matched to a gene. Germline values: CDR1 LGHNA, CDR2 YSLEER. The CDR3 DNA is TGCGCCAGCAGCCAAGATCGACTAGCGGGGATCTACGAGCAGTACTTC. This sequence encodes CASSQDRLAGIYEQYF.

This clonotype was found a few times. The chain employs TRBV5-5 and TRBJ2-1; 7 positions match TRBD1. The length of the CDR3 is 16 residues. Germline CDR1 SGHKS, CDR2 YYEKEE (reference sequence). The V gene end was trimmed by 0 bases and the J gene end by 4 bases; junction bases not matched to a gene: 7. DNA of the CDR3: TGTGCCAGCAGCTTGGGCTTCGGGACAGATTACAATGAGCAGTTCTTC. Residues: CASSLGFGTDYNEQFF.

This clonotype was counted a few times. The V gene is TRBV30, the J gene TRBJ1-5; unclear D gene. Germline lookup yields CDR1 GTSNPN and CDR2 SVGIG (reference sequence). This CDR3 has 13 residues. V lost 1 base and J 3 bases, leaving 7 bases between the germline ends. The DNA of the CDR3 is TGTGCCTGGAGTGGACAAGACAATCAGCCCCAGCATTTT. Its translation is CAWSGQDNQPQHF.

CDR3 sequence: CASSTGQGRSEQYF. The CDR3, as DNA: TGTGCCAGCAGCACAGGACAGGGACGTAGCGAGCAGTACTTC. The chain is built from TRBV28 and TRBJ2-7; the match to TRBD1 covers 8 bases. This CDR3 spans 14 amino acids. The junction had 10 bases not matched to a gene; V was cut back by 6 bases and J by 6 bases. Germline values: CDR1 MDHEN, CDR2 SYDVKM.

This clonotype was counted only a few times. J is TRBJ2-7 and V is TRBV4-1; D gene ambiguous. Germline CDR1 MGHRA, CDR2 YSYEKL. Trimming cost V 1 base and J 11 bases, with 9 bases left between them. This CDR3 region has 11 residues. CDR3 region: CASSQGLLKYF. In DNA form, the CDR3 reads TGCGCCAGCAGCCAAGGGCTGTTGAAGTACTTC.

The DNA of the CDR3 is TGTGCCATCAGGGGTCGGGAGCGTGAAAAACTGTTTTTT. This gives the protein CAIRGREREKLFF. V gene TRBV10-3 combines with J gene TRBJ1-4, with D hard to call. The CDR3 runs 13 residues. With 6 bases removed from V and 7 bases from J, the gap between germline ends came to 12 bases. Germline CDR1 ENHRY, CDR2 SYGVKD.

This clonotype was counted between two and nine times. The V call is TRBV10-3, the J call TRBJ2-7; D is possibly TRBD1 (6 bases). V lost 4 bases and J lost 6, with 13 bases in between. This CDR3 has 13 amino acids. Germline V lookup: CDR1 ENHRY, CDR2 SYGVKD. The CDR3 protein is CAISGPNRAEQYV. The CDR3, as DNA: TGTGCCATCAGTGGCCCAAACAGGGCCGAGCAGTACGTC.

The chain joins TRBV20-1 to TRBJ2-3; 10 positions match TRBD2. Germline values: CDR1 DFQATT, CDR2 SNEGSKA (reference sequence). This CDR3 region has 15 residues. V lost 3 bases and J lost 2; bases outside the gene matches: 5. CDR3 sequence reads: CSARTSGSPTDTQYF. Here the CDR3 DNA reads TGCAGTGCTAGGACTAGCGGGTCACCCACAGATACGCAGTATTTT.

This clonotype has only a few counts. The CDR3 DNA follows: TGTGCCAGCAGTGAGGTGGGTCAGGGGGCTGGCGAGCAGTACTTC. This encodes CASSEVGQGAGEQYF. The rearrangement links TRBV2 to TRBJ2-7, with 8 bases aligning to TRBD1. The CDR3 has 15 amino acids. Germline V lookup: CDR1 SNHLY, CDR2 FYNNEI. V shed 3 bases, J shed 6 bases, and the junction held 10 bases outside the gene matches.